This TCR beta chain emerged from a study of T cells in Graves' hyperthyroidism and ophthalmopathy. Study conclusions and caveats: A model using 13 V-J features told ophthalmopathy apart from stable hyperthyroidism. Ophthalmopathy got predicted by the model a median roughly 6.4 months before its onset.

The CDR3 is made up of 15 amino acids. Trimming cost V 5 bases and J 1 base, with 14 bases left between them. Germline assignment: CDR1 SGHVS and CDR2 FQNEAQ. As to this clonotype: Its antigen is unknown.

Template material for amplifying TCR beta CDR3 regions consisted of RNA transcripts. Using the HTBI primer set, a first-round RT-PCR was run on the TCR CDR3. TCRdb used MiXCR to reprocess the multiplex PCR reads, holding one entry per CDR3 protein. The sample yields a few hundred thousand distinct CDR3 sequences, about 46% seen once. The material sequenced was peripheral blood or thyroid tissue (not recorded which). This receptor was identified in an adult woman with Graves' disease, either hyperthyroidism or ophthalmopathy (not recorded which). V is TRBV7-8 and J is TRBJ1-1, with D possibly TRBD1 on 6 matching bases. CDR3 sequence (DNA): TGTGCCAGCAGCCTCCCCCTCAGGGGGAACACTGAAGCTTTCTTT. Residues: CASSLPLRGNTEAFF.